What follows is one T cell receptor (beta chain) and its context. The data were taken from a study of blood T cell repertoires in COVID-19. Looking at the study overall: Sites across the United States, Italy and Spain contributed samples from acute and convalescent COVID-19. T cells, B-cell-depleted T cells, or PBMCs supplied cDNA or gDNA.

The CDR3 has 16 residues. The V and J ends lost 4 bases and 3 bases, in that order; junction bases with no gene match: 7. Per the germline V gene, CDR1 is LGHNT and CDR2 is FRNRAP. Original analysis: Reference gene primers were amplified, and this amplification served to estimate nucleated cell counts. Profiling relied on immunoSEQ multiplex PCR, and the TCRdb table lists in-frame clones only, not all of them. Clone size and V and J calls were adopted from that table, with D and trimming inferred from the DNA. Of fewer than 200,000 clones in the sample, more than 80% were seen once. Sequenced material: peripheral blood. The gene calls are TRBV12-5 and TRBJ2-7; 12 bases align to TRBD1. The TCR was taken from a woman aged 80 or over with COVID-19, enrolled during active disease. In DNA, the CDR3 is TGTGCTAGTGGTTCGCGGGACAGGGGGCTTTTCTACGAGCAGTACTTC. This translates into CASGSRDRGLFYEQYF.